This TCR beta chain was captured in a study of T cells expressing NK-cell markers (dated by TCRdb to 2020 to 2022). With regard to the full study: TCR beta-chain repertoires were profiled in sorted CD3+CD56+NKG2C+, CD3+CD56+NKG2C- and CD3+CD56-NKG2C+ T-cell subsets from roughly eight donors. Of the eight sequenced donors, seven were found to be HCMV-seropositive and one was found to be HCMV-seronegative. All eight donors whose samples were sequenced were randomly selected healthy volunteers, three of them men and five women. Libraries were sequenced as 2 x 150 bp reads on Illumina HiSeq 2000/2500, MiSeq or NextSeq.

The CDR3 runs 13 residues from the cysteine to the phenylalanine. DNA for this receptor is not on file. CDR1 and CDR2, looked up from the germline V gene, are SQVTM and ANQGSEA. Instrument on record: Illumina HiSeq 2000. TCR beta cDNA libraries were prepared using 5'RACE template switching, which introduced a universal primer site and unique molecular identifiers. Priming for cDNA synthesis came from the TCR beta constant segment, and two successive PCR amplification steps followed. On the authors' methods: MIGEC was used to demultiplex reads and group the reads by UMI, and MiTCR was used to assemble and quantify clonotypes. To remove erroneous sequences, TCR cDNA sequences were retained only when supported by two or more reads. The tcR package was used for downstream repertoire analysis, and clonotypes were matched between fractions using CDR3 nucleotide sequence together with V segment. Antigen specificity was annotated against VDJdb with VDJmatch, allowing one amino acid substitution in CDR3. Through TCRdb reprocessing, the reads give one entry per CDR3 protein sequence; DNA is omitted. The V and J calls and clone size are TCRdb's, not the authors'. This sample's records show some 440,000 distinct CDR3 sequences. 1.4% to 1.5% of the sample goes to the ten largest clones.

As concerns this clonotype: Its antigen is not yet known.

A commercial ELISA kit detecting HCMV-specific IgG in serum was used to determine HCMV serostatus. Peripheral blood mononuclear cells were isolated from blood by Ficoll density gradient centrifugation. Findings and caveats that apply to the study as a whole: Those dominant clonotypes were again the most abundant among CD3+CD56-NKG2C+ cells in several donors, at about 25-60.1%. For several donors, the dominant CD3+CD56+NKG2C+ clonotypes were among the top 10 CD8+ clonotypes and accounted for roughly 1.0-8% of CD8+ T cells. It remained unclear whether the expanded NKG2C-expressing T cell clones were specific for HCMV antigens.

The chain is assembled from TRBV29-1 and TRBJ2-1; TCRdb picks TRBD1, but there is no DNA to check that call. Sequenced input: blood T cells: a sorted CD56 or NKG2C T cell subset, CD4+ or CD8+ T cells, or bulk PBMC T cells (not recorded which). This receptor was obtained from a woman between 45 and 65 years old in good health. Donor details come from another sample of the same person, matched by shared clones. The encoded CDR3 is CSVDSAWDNEQFF.